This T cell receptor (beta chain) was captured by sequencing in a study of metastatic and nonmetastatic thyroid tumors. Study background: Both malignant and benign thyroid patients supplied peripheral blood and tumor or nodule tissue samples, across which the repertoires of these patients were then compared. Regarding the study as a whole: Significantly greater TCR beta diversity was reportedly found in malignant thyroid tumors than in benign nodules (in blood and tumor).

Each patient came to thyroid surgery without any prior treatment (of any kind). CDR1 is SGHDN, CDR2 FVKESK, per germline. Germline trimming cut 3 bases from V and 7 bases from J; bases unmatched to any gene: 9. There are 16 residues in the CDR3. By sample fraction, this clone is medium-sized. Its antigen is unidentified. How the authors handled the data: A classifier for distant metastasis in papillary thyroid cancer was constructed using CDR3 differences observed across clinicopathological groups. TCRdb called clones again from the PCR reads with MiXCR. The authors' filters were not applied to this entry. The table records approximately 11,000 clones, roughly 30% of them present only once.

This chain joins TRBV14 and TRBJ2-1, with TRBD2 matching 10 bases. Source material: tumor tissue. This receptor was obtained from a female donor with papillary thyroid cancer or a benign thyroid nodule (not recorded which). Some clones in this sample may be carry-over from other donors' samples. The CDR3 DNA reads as TGTGCCAGCAGCCACTCCGCTAGCGGGAGTTTTAATGAGCAGTTCTTC. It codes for CASSHSASGSFNEQFF.